This T cell receptor (beta chain) was captured by sequencing in a study of regulatory T cells in long-lasting Graves disease. Study outcomes and limitations: Newly diagnosed patients shared 966 public clonotypes; persistent patients shared around 2,500. Limited sample numbers may have lowered accuracy.

Turning to this clonotype: What it recognizes is unknown.

Time point noted: persistent/refractory GD, antithyroid drugs over 5 years with positive TRAb. RNA extracted from PBMCs served as the sequencing template. EDTA tubes received about 10 milliliters of collected peripheral blood. Germline CDR1 DFQATT, CDR2 SNEGSKA (reference sequence). The CDR3 runs to 14 residues. Trimming left V 4 bases short and J 5 bases short, with 17 bases between. CDR3-region Arm-PCR and iRepertoire HTBI primers produced the TCR beta libraries. MiXCR, applied by TCRdb to the multiplex PCR reads, yields one record per CDR3 protein. This table holds more than 300,000 distinct CDR3 sequences, roughly 23% found once.

This sequence was found in a woman in her forties with Graves disease. The gene calls are TRBV20-1 and TRBJ1-1, with a possible D match to TRBD1 (5 bases). The sample in question was peripheral blood mononuclear cells (PBMCs), obtained when the disease was refractory, from a patient treated with antithyroid drugs. CDR3 in amino acids: CSATPGTWETEAFF. CDR3 DNA sequence: TGCAGTGCTACCCCGGGGACCTGGGAAACTGAAGCTTTCTTT.